This entry describes one TCR beta chain. Trimming shortened V by 0 bases and J by 4 bases, and 14 bases separated the two germline ends. The CDR3 has 15 residues. From germline, CDR1 is SGDLS and CDR2 YYNGEE. Followed over time, Seattle patients had been enrolled while infection was active. This entry belongs to a study of blood T cell repertoires in COVID-19. Study information: Samples representing acute and convalescent COVID-19 were sourced from the United States, Italy and Spain. T cells, B-cell-depleted T cells, or PBMCs supplied cDNA or gDNA.

In the source study's methods: Reference gene primer amplification gave nucleated cell count estimates. The assay was immunoSEQ multiplex PCR, and TCRdb's table has in-frame clones only and misses some. The D gene and trimming were derived from the DNA, and the V and J assignments and clone size from that table. The data contain fewer than 350,000 clones, approximately 90% of them singletons. This chain joins TRBV9 and TRBJ2-7; possibly TRBD2 for D (6 bases). This receptor was identified in a woman in her thirties with COVID-19, enrolled during active disease. The source material was peripheral blood. As DNA, the CDR3 is TGTGCCAGCAGCGTAGATTGGACTATTAATTACGAGCAGTACTTC. The encoded protein is CASSVDWTINYEQYF.